This entry is about one T cell receptor (beta chain). Germline is not matched at one junction end, which may reflect a read error. The germline CDR1 and CDR2 sequences are MDHEN and SYDVKM. The CDR3 has 13 residues. This sample stems from a study of patients and donors after allogeneic stem cell transplantation. Each CDR3 protein gets one entry after TCRdb re-called the RT-PCR reads with MiXCR. The repertoire has 150,000 to 200,000 distinct CDR3 sequences, around two fifths of them found once; the top ten carry about 35%. The sample consisted of blood, either unsorted or a sorted T cell fraction (not recorded which). The receptor was derived from a human donor who was either an allogeneic HSCT recipient or a stem cell or donor lymphocyte infusion donor (not recorded which). It is not recorded whose cells these are; they may come from a transplant donor. The chain combines TRBV28 with TRBJ2-3, with unresolved D. The CDR3 DNA follows: TGTGCCAGCAGACCGCCTAGACCAGAGACGCAGTATTTT. Its protein product is CASRPPRPETQYF.